The rows below give T cell receptor beta chains drawn from one sample of a study of early stage breast cancer tumors. Sequencing was performed with immunoSEQ multiplex PCR; in TCRdb, only in-frame clones are kept and a portion is missing. The table shows some 70,000 clones, with more than 60% occurring only once. The specimen sequenced was blood. The origin of the receptors is a person in their sixties or seventies with breast cancer. The CDR3 runs from the conserved cysteine through the conserved F or W. The D gene is left open where the match is weak. Some rows have no size entry. The others give once, few or many, or a class for an expanded clone.

len: 12
j_gene: TRBJ1-5
abundance: NA
v_gene: TRBV29-1
d_gene: NA
CDR3aa: CSVQEGEQPQHF
CDR3nt: TGCAGCGTTCAGGAGGGAGAACAGCCCCAGCATTTT

len: 17
j_gene: TRBJ1-2
abundance: NA
v_gene: TRBV21-1
d_gene: NA
CDR3aa: CASSQSTRRVVRFGYTF
CDR3nt: TGTGCCAGCAGCCAGTCAACGAGACGTGTGGTTCGATTTGGCTACACCTTC

len: 12
j_gene: TRBJ1-2
abundance: NA
v_gene: TRBV7-2
d_gene: TRBD1
CDR3aa: CASSDRDYGYTF
CDR3nt: TGTGCCAGCAGCGACAGGGACTATGGCTACACCTTC

len: 14
j_gene: TRBJ1-6
abundance: NA
v_gene: TRBV28
d_gene: TRBD1
CDR3aa: CASSPGTGHSPLHF
CDR3nt: TGTGCCAGCAGCCCAGGGACAGGGCATTCACCCCTCCACTTT

len: 15
j_gene: TRBJ1-6
abundance: NA
v_gene: TRBV18
d_gene: NA
CDR3aa: CASSPDSAYNSPLHF
CDR3nt: TGTGCCAGCTCACCAGACAGCGCGTATAATTCACCCCTCCACTTT

len: 11
j_gene: TRBJ1-2
abundance: NA
v_gene: TRBV15
d_gene: NA
CDR3aa: CATSSNYGYTF
CDR3nt: TGTGCCACCAGCAGTAACTATGGCTACACCTTC

len: 14
j_gene: TRBJ2-2
abundance: NA
v_gene: TRBV7-9
d_gene: NA
CDR3aa: CASSLAGAGGELFF
CDR3nt: TGTGCCAGCAGCTTAGCGGGGGCCGGCGGGGAGCTGTTTTTT

len: 14
j_gene: TRBJ1-2
abundance: few
v_gene: TRBV6-6
d_gene: NA
CDR3aa: CASRDIQEFSGYTF
CDR3nt: TGTGCCAGCAGGGATATACAGGAATTCAGCGGCTACACCTTC

len: 15
j_gene: TRBJ2-5
abundance: NA
v_gene: TRBV6-5
d_gene: TRBD1
CDR3aa: CASSYFTGVQETQYF
CDR3nt: TGTGCCAGCAGTTACTTCACAGGGGTACAAGAGACCCAGTACTTC

len: 15
j_gene: TRBJ2-7
abundance: NA
v_gene: TRBV6-1
d_gene: NA
CDR3aa: CASSEATGLVFEQYF
CDR3nt: TGTGCCAGCAGTGAAGCGACAGGTCTTGTTTTCGAGCAGTACTTC

len: 15
j_gene: TRBJ2-3
abundance: once
v_gene: TRBV7-8
d_gene: NA
CDR3aa: CASSLARGSSDTQYF
CDR3nt: TGTGCCAGCAGCTTAGCGCGAGGCTCCTCAGATACGCAGTATTTT

len: 15
j_gene: TRBJ2-7
abundance: once
v_gene: TRBV28
d_gene: TRBD1
CDR3aa: CASRPDRGLAYEQYF
CDR3nt: TGTGCCAGCAGGCCCGACAGGGGGCTCGCCTACGAGCAGTACTTC

len: 15
j_gene: TRBJ2-7
abundance: NA
v_gene: TRBV7-9
d_gene: NA
CDR3aa: CASSLGQGSSYEQYF
CDR3nt: TGTGCCAGCAGCTTAGGACAAGGAAGTTCCTACGAGCAGTACTTC

len: 12
j_gene: TRBJ2-2
abundance: NA
v_gene: TRBV5-1
d_gene: NA
CDR3aa: CASKGVTGELFF
CDR3nt: TGCGCCAGCAAAGGGGTAACCGGGGAGCTGTTTTTT

len: 14
j_gene: TRBJ2-1
abundance: NA
v_gene: TRBV6-5
d_gene: NA
CDR3aa: CASTLGAISGEQFF
CDR3nt: TGTGCCAGCACCCTAGGGGCGATCTCGGGGGAGCAGTTCTTC

len: 13
j_gene: TRBJ2-7
abundance: NA
v_gene: TRBV5-1
d_gene: NA
CDR3aa: CASSSGVYYEQYF
CDR3nt: TGCGCCAGCAGCTCCGGAGTATATTACGAGCAGTACTTC

len: 15
j_gene: TRBJ2-4
abundance: NA
v_gene: TRBV4-2
d_gene: NA
CDR3aa: CASSQDGKGENIQYF
CDR3nt: TGTGCCAGCAGCCAAGACGGAAAGGGGGAAAACATTCAGTACTTC

len: 14
j_gene: TRBJ1-6
abundance: NA
v_gene: TRBV10-3
d_gene: NA
CDR3aa: CAISESGTDSPLHF
CDR3nt: TGTGCCATCAGTGAGTCAGGGACGGATTCACCCCTCCACTTT

len: 15
j_gene: TRBJ2-7
abundance: NA
v_gene: TRBV11-3
d_gene: NA
CDR3aa: CASSLRAGPTYEQYF
CDR3nt: TGTGCCAGCAGCTTGAGGGCAGGCCCAACCTACGAGCAGTACTTC

len: 19
j_gene: TRBJ1-5
abundance: NA
v_gene: TRBV5-8
d_gene: NA
CDR3aa: CASSLASGVWVWSNQPQHF
CDR3nt: TGTGCCAGCAGCTTGGCCTCAGGGGTTTGGGTATGGAGCAATCAGCCCCAGCATTTT

len: 11
j_gene: TRBJ1-1
abundance: NA
v_gene: TRBV19
d_gene: NA
CDR3aa: CASGDLAEAFF
CDR3nt: TGTGCCAGTGGAGATTTGGCTGAAGCTTTCTTT

len: 14
j_gene: TRBJ2-3
abundance: NA
v_gene: TRBV7-9
d_gene: NA
CDR3aa: CASSSSLNTDTQYF
CDR3nt: TGTGCCAGCAGCTCCAGCTTGAACACAGATACGCAGTATTTT

len: 11
j_gene: TRBJ2-1
abundance: NA
v_gene: TRBV30
d_gene: NA
CDR3aa: CAWSTHDEQFF
CDR3nt: TGTGCCTGGAGTACTCACGATGAGCAGTTCTTC

len: 15
j_gene: TRBJ1-5
abundance: few
v_gene: TRBV6-1
d_gene: NA
CDR3aa: CASTWGPYSNQPQHF
CDR3nt: TGTGCCAGCACTTGGGGGCCATATAGCAATCAGCCCCAGCATTTT

len: 14
j_gene: TRBJ2-7
abundance: NA
v_gene: TRBV5-1
d_gene: NA
CDR3aa: CASSPTERAHEQYF
CDR3nt: TGCGCCAGCAGCCCGACAGAGAGGGCCCACGAGCAGTACTTC

len: 16
j_gene: TRBJ2-7
abundance: NA
v_gene: TRBV2
d_gene: NA
CDR3aa: CASSERGGGPTYEQYF
CDR3nt: TGTGCCAGCAGTGAACGTGGGGGGGGCCCCACCTACGAGCAGTACTTC

len: 14
j_gene: TRBJ1-2
abundance: NA
v_gene: TRBV29-1
d_gene: NA
CDR3aa: CSALPAATNYGYTF
CDR3nt: TGCAGCGCCCTACCGGCAGCAACTAACTATGGCTACACCTTC

len: 14
j_gene: TRBJ2-1
abundance: NA
v_gene: TRBV29-1
d_gene: NA
CDR3aa: CSVGGGRGVNEQFF
CDR3nt: TGCAGCGTTGGAGGTGGGAGGGGGGTAAATGAGCAGTTCTTC

len: 13
j_gene: TRBJ1-1
abundance: few
v_gene: TRBV19
d_gene: NA
CDR3aa: CASRKEGYTEAFF
CDR3nt: TGTGCCAGTCGCAAGGAGGGTTACACTGAAGCTTTCTTT

len: 14
j_gene: TRBJ1-2
abundance: few
v_gene: TRBV28
d_gene: NA
CDR3aa: CASSGGGAVSVPTF
CDR3nt: TGTGCCAGCAGTGGGGGGGGCGCTGTCTCGGTTCCAACCTTC

len: 15
j_gene: TRBJ1-5
abundance: NA
v_gene: TRBV19
d_gene: NA
CDR3aa: CASSMVGDLDQPQHF
CDR3nt: TGTGCCAGTAGTATGGTAGGGGACCTTGATCAGCCCCAGCATTTT

len: 15
j_gene: TRBJ2-7
abundance: once
v_gene: TRBV2
d_gene: TRBD1
CDR3aa: CASSPGTGVWYEQYF
CDR3nt: TGTGCCAGCAGTCCCGGGACAGGGGTCTGGTACGAGCAGTACTTC

len: 16
j_gene: TRBJ2-3
abundance: NA
v_gene: TRBV7-9
d_gene: TRBD2
CDR3aa: CASSFGLAGAADTQYF
CDR3nt: TGTGCCAGCAGCTTCGGACTAGCGGGAGCGGCAGATACGCAGTATTTT

len: 15
j_gene: TRBJ1-4
abundance: NA
v_gene: TRBV28
d_gene: NA
CDR3aa: CASSLLSPYNEKLFF
CDR3nt: TGTGCCAGCAGTTTATTGAGTCCCTATAATGAAAAACTGTTTTTT